Below, 17 T cell receptor beta chains from the same sample are listed, as sequenced in a study of cytomegalovirus exposure and HLA in healthy donors. Assay used: immunoSEQ multiplex PCR; TCRdb lists only in-frame clones, some missing. This table holds 200,000 to 300,000 clones, roughly 87% found once. Material: PBMCs. These receptors originate from a woman in her twenties or thirties in good health and CMV-seronegative.

The chain recombines TRBV6-5 with TRBJ1-5; D is unclear. V was trimmed by 8 bases and J by 3 bases, leaving 17 bases between them. Germline CDR1 MNHEY, CDR2 SVGAGI. This CDR3 region has 15 residues. The CDR3 DNA reads as TGTGCCAGCGGCAACAACGGTGCCCCCAATCAGCCCCAGCATTTT. As protein: CASGNNGAPNQPQHF.

This chain connects TRBV4-3 to TRBJ1-5, with D unclear. Trimming removed 0 bases at V and 10 bases at J, with 10 bases between. Germline V gene data show CDR1 as LGHNA and CDR2 as YSLEER. The CDR3 totals 13 residues. The CDR3 spells CASSQDPAGPQHF. For the CDR3, the DNA is TGCGCCAGCAGCCAAGATCCGGCAGGTCCCCAGCATTTT.

The rearrangement links TRBV5-6 to TRBJ2-7; 13 bases map to TRBD2. This CDR3 comprises 15 residues. Germline CDR1 reads SGHDT; CDR2 reads YYEEEE. With V trimmed by 2 bases and J by 4 bases, 3 bases remained unmatched. CDR3: CASSLLAGGWYEQYF. In nucleotides, the CDR3 is TGTGCCAGCAGCTTACTAGCGGGAGGGTGGTACGAGCAGTACTTC.

This chain uses TRBV30 with TRBJ2-2; TRBD2 agrees at 13 bases. Germline V gene lookup returns CDR1 GTSNPN and CDR2 SVGIG (reference sequence). The CDR3 covers 16 residues. With V trimmed by 3 bases and J by 7 bases, 8 bases remained unmatched. The CDR3 bases are TGTGCCTGGAGCCGGACTAGCGGGAGCCGTTACGGGGAGCTGTTTTTT. Its protein product is CAWSRTSGSRYGELFF.

V is TRBV7-3 and J is TRBJ2-2; tentative D call: TRBD2 (5 bases). Germline V gene sequence: CDR1 SGHTA, CDR2 FQGTGA. The V gene lost 5 bases and the J gene lost 3 bases, with 13 bases spanning the gap. The CDR3 consists of 15 residues. The CDR3 coding sequence is TGTGCCAGCAGCCCCCGTACTAGTTACACCGGGGAGCTGTTTTTT. Amino acids: CASSPRTSYTGELFF. Filled out from reference TRBV7-3 and TRBJ2-2, the complete variable domain reads GAGVSQTPSNKVTEKGKYVELRCDPISGHTALYWYRQSLGQGPEFLIYFQGTGAADDSGLPNDRFFAVRPEGSVSTLKIQRTERGDSAVYLCASSPRTSYTGELFFGEGSRLTVL.

This clone has only one observation. The rearrangement joins TRBV7-9 to TRBJ2-5; D gene uncertain. CDR3 length: 13 amino acids. Germline CDR1 reads SEHNR; CDR2 reads FQNEAQ (reference sequence). The V end lost 4 bases, the J end lost 2 bases, and 8 bases lay between the germline ends. CDR3: CASSSSGQETQYF. The CDR3 coding sequence is TGTGCCAGCAGCTCTTCCGGGCAAGAGACCCAGTACTTC.

The CDR3 DNA follows: TGTGCCAGCAGTCCCGACAGCGGGACTAGCGAAACCGGGGAGCTGTTTTTT. This translates into CASSPDSGTSETGELFF. The chain uses TRBV27 and TRBJ2-2; 10 bases match TRBD2. The CDR3 covers 17 residues. Trimming removed 5 bases from V and 5 bases from J; junction bases left unmatched: 11. From germline, CDR1 is MNHEY and CDR2 SMNVEV (reference sequence).

The chain joins TRBV18 to TRBJ2-7, with a tentative D call TRBD2 (5 bases). Germline V gene data show CDR1 as KGHSH and CDR2 as LQKENI. V gave up 2 bases and J gave up 5 bases, with 7 bases separating them. The length of the CDR3 is 12 residues. This CDR3 is CASSPSGHEQYF. The CDR3 DNA is TGTGCCAGCTCACCAAGCGGACACGAGCAGTACTTC.

The chain has TRBV5-6 and TRBJ2-7, with D unresolved. V lost 2 bases and J lost 6, with 9 bases in between. The germline CDR1 and CDR2 sequences are SGHDT and YYEEEE. CDR3 length: 12 residues. The chain's CDR3 is CASSFSPGEQYF. Here the CDR3 DNA reads TGTGCCAGCAGCTTTTCGCCAGGCGAGCAGTACTTC.

This rearrangement joins TRBV9 to TRBJ2-1; tentatively, D is TRBD1 or TRBD2 (5 bases each). The CDR3 contains 15 residues. Germline CDR1 and CDR2: SGDLS and YYNGEE. V was shortened by 3 bases and J by 0 bases, with 10 bases between the two germline ends. The CDR3 region has the DNA TGTGCCAGCAGCGCCCCAGGGACCTCCTACAATGAGCAGTTCTTC. Its translation: CASSAPGTSYNEQFF. The whole variable domain, remainder taken from reference TRBV9 and TRBJ2-1, is DSGVTQTPKHLITATGQRVTLRCSPRSGDLSVYWYQQSLDQGLQFLIQYYNGEERAKGNILERFSAQQFPDLHSELNLSSLELGDSALYFCASSAPGTSYNEQFFGPGTRLTVL.

V usage is TRBV29-1 and J usage is TRBJ2-3; D gene ambiguous. V was trimmed by 4 bases and J by 0 bases, leaving 11 bases between them. Germline V lookup: CDR1 SQVTM, CDR2 ANQGSEA. There are 14 residues in the CDR3. CDR3 sequence (DNA): TGCAGCGTTGTATGGGTGACTAGCACAGATACGCAGTATTTT. Encoded protein: CSVVWVTSTDTQYF.

The gene calls are TRBV6-5 and TRBJ2-1; D might be TRBD1 or TRBD2, each matching 5 bases. The CDR3 totals 12 residues. V was clipped by 6 bases and J by 7 bases, with 10 bases between them. The germline V gene encodes CDR1 MNHEY and CDR2 SVGAGI. Here the CDR3 DNA reads TGTGCCAGCAGGGGCAGGGAGAATGAGCAGTTCTTC. As protein: CASRGRENEQFF.

The chain joins TRBV2 to TRBJ2-1; TRBD2 aligns across 10 bases. In germline, CDR1 is SNHLY, CDR2 FYNNEI. V dropped 9 bases and J dropped 3; count of bases not matched to a gene: 2. CDR3 length: 13 amino acids. The CDR3 sequence is CASSSGSYNEQFF. CDR3 nucleotides: TGTGCCAGTTCTAGCGGGAGCTACAATGAGCAGTTCTTC.

The chain employs TRBV9 and TRBJ1-2; a possible D gene is TRBD1 (5 bases). CDR1 and CDR2 from the germline V gene are SGDLS and YYNGEE. V was cut by 1 base and J by 8 bases, with 21 bases left in between. The CDR3 covers 16 residues. The CDR3 region is CASSVTTRDGLGGYTF. The CDR3 DNA is TGTGCCAGCAGCGTAACTACCAGGGACGGTCTTGGCGGCTACACCTTC. Complete variable domain (other parts from reference TRBV9 and TRBJ1-2): DSGVTQTPKHLITATGQRVTLRCSPRSGDLSVYWYQQSLDQGLQFLIQYYNGEERAKGNILERFSAQQFPDLHSELNLSSLELGDSALYFCASSVTTRDGLGGYTFGSGTRLTVV.

V is TRBV28 and J is TRBJ2-7, with 11 bases fitting TRBD1. Germline CDR1 is MDHEN and CDR2 is SYDVKM. The ends lost 4 bases at V and 7 bases at J; junction bases unmatched: 9. The CDR3 spans 15 residues. CDR3 sequence: CASSSPGQGVREQYF. CDR3 DNA sequence: TGTGCCAGCAGTTCGCCGGGACAGGGGGTGCGAGAGCAGTACTTC.

The CDR3 coding sequence is TGTGCCATCAGTGAACTAGCGGCGAACACCGGGGAGCTGTTTTTT. It encodes CAISELAANTGELFF. The chain couples TRBV10-3 to TRBJ2-2; 8 bases agree with TRBD2. The germline gives CDR1 ENHRY, CDR2 SYGVKD. This CDR3 contains 15 residues. Trimming at V came to 3 bases and at J to 0 bases, leaving 0 bases not matched to a gene.

The genes are TRBV7-2 and TRBJ1-1; D unclear. V was trimmed by 5 bases and J by 2 bases, leaving 12 bases between them. Germline lookup yields CDR1 SGHTA and CDR2 FQGNSA. CDR3 length equals 14 residues. CDR3 bases: TGTGCCAGCAGCCTACAGCCGATTAACACTGAAGCTTTCTTT. Protein sequence: CASSLQPINTEAFF.